This T cell receptor beta chain was recovered during a study of cytomegalovirus exposure and HLA in healthy donors. Whole-study results and caveats: The classifier, whose performance was assessed in both the original and validation cohorts, reportedly diagnosed cytomegalovirus status with high specificity and sensitivity.

Comment on this clone: Its matching antigen is unknown.

The germline V gene has CDR1 SGHRS and CDR2 YFSETQ. Trimming took 1 base from V and 7 from J; bases not matched to a gene: 4. The CDR3 has 13 residues. Method: immunoSEQ multiplex PCR; TCRdb's copy keeps in-frame clones and lacks some. The sample records under 350,000 clones, 80% to 90% being singletons. This sequence originates from a woman between 18 and 29 years old in good health and CMV-seronegative. This rearrangement joins TRBV5-1 to TRBJ2-7; 8 bases map to TRBD1. The sequencing input was PBMCs. The CDR3 sequence: CASSLQGASEQYF. For the CDR3, the DNA is TGCGCCAGCAGCTTGCAGGGGGCGAGTGAGCAGTACTTC.